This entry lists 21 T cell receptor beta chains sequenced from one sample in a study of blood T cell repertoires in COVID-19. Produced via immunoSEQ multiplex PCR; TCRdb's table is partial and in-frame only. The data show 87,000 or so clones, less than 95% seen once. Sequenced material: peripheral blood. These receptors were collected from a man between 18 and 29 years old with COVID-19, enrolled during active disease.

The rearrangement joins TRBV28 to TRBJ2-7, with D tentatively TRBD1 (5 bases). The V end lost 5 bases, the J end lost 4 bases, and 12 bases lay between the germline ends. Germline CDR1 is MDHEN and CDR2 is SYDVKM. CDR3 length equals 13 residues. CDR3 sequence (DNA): TGTGCCAGCAGTACAGGTTTACAATACGAGCAGTACTTC. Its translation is CASSTGLQYEQYF.

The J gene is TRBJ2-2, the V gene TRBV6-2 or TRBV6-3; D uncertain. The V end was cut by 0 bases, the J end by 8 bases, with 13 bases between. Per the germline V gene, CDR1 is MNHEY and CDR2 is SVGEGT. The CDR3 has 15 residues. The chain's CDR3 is CASSYSSGPSGELFF. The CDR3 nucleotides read TGTGCCAGCAGTTACTCCTCTGGTCCGAGTGGGGAGCTGTTTTTT.

This CDR3 reads CASSHDFGGDEQFF. The CDR3 DNA follows: TGTGCCAGCAGCCACGACTTTGGGGGGGATGAGCAGTTCTTC. The chain has TRBV3-1 (or the pseudogene TRBV3-2) and TRBJ2-1; 7 bases map to TRBD2. This CDR3 comprises 14 residues. The ends lost 3 bases at V and 8 bases at J; junction bases unmatched: 7. Germline V gene data show CDR1 as LGHDT and CDR2 as YNNKEL (reference sequence).

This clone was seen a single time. The CDR3 loop reads CASSVTGLTEAFF. DNA of the CDR3: TGTGCCAGTAGTGTGACAGGGCTCACTGAAGCTTTCTTT. J is TRBJ1-1 and V is TRBV19, with 7 nucleotides matching TRBD1. The CDR3 has 13 amino acids. Germline V gene lookup returns CDR1 LNHDA and CDR2 SQIVND (reference sequence). With 5 bases clipped from V and 4 bases from J, the junction kept 4 bases outside the gene matches.

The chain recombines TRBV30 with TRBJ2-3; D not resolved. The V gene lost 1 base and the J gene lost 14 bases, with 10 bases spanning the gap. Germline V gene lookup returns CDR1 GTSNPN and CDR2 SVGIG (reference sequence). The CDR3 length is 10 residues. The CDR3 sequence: CAWSAGSPYF. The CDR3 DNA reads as TGTGCCTGGAGTGCCGGGTCCCCGTATTTT.

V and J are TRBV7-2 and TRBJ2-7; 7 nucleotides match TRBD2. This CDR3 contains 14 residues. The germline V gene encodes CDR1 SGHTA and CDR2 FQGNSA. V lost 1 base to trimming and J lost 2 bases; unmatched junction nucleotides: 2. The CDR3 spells CASSLERGTYEQYF. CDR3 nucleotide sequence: TGTGCCAGCAGCTTAGAGCGGGGAACCTACGAGCAGTACTTC.

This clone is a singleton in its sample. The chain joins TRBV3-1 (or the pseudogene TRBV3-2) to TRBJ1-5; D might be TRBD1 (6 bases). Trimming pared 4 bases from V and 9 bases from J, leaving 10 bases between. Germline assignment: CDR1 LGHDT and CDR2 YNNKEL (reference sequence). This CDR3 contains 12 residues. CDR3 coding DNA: TGTGCCAGCAGCCTGCAGGGGTGGCCCCAGCATTTT. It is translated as CASSLQGWPQHF.

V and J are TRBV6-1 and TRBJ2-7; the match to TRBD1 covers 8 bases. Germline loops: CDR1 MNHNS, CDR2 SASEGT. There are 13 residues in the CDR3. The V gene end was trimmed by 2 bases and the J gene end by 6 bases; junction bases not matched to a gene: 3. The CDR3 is CASSEQGAFEQYF. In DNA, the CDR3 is TGTGCCAGCAGTGAACAGGGGGCTTTCGAGCAGTACTTC.

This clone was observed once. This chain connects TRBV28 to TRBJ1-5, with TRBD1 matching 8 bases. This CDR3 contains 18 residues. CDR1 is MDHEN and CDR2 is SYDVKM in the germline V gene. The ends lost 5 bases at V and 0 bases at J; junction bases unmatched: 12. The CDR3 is CASSGYVTGDYSNQPQHF. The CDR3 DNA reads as TGTGCCAGCAGTGGCTATGTGACAGGGGATTATAGCAATCAGCCCCAGCATTTT.

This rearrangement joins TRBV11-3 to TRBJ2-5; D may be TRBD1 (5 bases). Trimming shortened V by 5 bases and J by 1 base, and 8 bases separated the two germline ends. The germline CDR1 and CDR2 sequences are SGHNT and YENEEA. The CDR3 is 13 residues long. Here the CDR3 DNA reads TGTGCCAGCAGCCAGGACACCCAAGAGACCCAGTACTTC. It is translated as CASSQDTQETQYF.

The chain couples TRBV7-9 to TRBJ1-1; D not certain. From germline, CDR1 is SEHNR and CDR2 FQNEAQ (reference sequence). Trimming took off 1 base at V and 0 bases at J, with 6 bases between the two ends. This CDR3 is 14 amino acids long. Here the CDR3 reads CASSLVLMNTEAFF. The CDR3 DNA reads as TGTGCCAGCAGCTTAGTACTCATGAACACTGAAGCTTTCTTT.

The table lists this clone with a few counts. CDR3 nucleotides: TGTGCCAGCAGCTTAGCGGGAGGGCCCTCAGATACGCAGTATTTT. It encodes CASSLAGGPSDTQYF. The chain uses TRBV7-8 and TRBJ2-3; 7 bases align to TRBD2. Germline V lookup: CDR1 SGHVS, CDR2 FQNEAQ. The CDR3 loop spans 15 amino acids. The junction had 4 bases not matched to a gene; V was cut back by 0 bases and J by 4 bases.

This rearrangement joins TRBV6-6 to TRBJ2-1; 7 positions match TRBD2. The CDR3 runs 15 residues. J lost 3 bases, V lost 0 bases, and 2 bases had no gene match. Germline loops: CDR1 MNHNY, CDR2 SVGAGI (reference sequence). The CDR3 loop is CASSYSGEGYNEQFF. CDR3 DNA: TGTGCCAGCAGTTACTCGGGGGAGGGCTACAATGAGCAGTTCTTC.

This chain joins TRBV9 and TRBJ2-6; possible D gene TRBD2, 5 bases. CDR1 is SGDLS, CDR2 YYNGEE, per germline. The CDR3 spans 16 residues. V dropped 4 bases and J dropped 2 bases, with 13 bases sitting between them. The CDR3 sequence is CASSSLGVPGANVLTF. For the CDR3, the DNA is TGTGCCAGCAGCTCCCTGGGAGTCCCTGGGGCCAACGTCCTGACTTTC.

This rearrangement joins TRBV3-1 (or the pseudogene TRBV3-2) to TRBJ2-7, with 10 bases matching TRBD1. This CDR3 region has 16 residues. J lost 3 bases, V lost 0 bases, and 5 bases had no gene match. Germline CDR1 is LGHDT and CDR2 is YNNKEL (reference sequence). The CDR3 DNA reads TGTGCCAGCAGCCAAGACCCGGGACAGGGGTTCTACGAGCAGTACTTC. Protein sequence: CASSQDPGQGFYEQYF.

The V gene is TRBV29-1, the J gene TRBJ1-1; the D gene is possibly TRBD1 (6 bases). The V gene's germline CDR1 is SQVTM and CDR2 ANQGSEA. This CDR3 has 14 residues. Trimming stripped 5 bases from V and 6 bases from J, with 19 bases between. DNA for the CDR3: TGCAGCGTTCTCCTCCGATCGTACAGGGCTGAAGCTTTCTTT. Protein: CSVLLRSYRAEAFF.

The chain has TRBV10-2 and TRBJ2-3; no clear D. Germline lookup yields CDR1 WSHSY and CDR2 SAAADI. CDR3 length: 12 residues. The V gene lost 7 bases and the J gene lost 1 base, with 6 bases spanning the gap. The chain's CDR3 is CASNEGTDTQYF. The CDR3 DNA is TGCGCCAGCAACGAGGGCACAGATACGCAGTATTTT.

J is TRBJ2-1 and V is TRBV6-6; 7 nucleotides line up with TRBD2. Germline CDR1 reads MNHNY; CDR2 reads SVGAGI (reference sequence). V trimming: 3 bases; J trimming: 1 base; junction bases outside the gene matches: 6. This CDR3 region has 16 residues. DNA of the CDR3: TGTGCCAGCAGTTATAGTTGGGGAGGGTCCTACAATGAGCAGTTCTTC. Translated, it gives CASSYSWGGSYNEQFF.

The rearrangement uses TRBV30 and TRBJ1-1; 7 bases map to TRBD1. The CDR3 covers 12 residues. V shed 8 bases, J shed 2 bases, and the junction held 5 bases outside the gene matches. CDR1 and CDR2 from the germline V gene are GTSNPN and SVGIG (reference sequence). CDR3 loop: CAGDRDNTEAFF. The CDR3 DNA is TGTGCCGGAGACAGGGACAACACTGAAGCTTTCTTT.

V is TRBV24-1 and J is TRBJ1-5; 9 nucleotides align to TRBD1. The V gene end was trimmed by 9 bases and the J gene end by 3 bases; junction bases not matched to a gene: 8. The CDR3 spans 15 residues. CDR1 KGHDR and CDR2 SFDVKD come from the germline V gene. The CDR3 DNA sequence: TGTGCCACCTTCCGGGACAGGGAAAACAATCAGCCCCAGCATTTT. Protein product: CATFRDRENNQPQHF.

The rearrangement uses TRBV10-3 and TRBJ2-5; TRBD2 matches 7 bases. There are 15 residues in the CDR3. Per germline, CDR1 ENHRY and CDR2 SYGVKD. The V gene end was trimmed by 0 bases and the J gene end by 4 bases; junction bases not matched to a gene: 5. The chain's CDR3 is CAISESWGGVETQYF. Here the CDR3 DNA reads TGTGCCATCAGTGAGTCGTGGGGGGGTGTAGAGACCCAGTACTTC.